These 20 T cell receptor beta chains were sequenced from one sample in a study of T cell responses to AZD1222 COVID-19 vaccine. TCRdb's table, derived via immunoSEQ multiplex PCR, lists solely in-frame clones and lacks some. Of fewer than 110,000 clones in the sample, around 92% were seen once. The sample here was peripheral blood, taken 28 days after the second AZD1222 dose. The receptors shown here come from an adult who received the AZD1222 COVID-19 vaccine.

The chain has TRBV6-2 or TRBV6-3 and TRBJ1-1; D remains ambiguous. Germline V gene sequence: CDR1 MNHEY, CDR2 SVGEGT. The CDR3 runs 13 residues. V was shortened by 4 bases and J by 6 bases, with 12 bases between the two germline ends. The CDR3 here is CASSFFRVSEAFF. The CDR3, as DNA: TGTGCCAGCAGTTTTTTCCGGGTCTCTGAAGCTTTCTTT.

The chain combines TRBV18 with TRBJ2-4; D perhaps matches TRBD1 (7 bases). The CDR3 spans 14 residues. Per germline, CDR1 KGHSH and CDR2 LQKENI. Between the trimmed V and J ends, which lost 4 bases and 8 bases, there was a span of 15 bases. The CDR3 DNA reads TGTGCCAGCTCACTTCAGGGGGGAGAGGACATTCAGTACTTC. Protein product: CASSLQGGEDIQYF. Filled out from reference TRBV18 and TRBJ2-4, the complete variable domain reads NAGVMQNPRHLVRRRGQEARLRCSPMKGHSHVYWYRQLPEEGLKFMVYLQKENIIDESGMPKERFSAEFPKEGPSILRIQQVVRGDSAAYFCASSLQGGEDIQYFGAGTRLSVL.

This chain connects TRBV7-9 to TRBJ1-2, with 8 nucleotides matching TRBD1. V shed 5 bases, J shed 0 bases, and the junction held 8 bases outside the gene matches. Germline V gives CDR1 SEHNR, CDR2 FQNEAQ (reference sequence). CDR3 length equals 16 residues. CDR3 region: CASSTGQGLSNYGYTF. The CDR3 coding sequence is TGTGCCAGCAGCACCGGACAGGGCCTCTCTAACTATGGCTACACCTTC. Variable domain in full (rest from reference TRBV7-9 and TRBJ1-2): DTGVSQNPRHKITKRGQNVTFRCDPISEHNRLYWYRQTLGQGPEFLTYFQNEAQLEKSRLLSDRFSAERPKGSFSTLEIQRTEQGDSAMYLCASSTGQGLSNYGYTFGSGTRLTVV.

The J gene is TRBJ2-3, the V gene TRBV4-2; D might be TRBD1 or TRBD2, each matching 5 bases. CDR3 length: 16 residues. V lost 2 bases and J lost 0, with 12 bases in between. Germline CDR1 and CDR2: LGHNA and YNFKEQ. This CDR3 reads CASSQRPGASTDTQYF. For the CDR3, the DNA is TGTGCCAGCAGCCAACGTCCCGGGGCCAGCACAGATACGCAGTATTTT.

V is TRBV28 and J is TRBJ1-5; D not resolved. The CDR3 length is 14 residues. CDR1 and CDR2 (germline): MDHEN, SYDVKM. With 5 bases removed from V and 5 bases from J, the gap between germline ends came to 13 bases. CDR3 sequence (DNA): TGTGCCAGCAGTCCAGGCGACGCTTATCAGCCCCAGCATTTT. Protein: CASSPGDAYQPQHF.

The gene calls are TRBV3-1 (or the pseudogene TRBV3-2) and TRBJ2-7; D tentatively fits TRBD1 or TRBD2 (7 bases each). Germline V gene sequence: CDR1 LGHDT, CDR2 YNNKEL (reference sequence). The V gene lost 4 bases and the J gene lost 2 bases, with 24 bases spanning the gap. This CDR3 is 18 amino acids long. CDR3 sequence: CASSPQQGRMRGPYEQYF. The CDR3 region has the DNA TGTGCCAGCAGCCCACAACAGGGGAGGATGCGGGGGCCCTACGAGCAGTACTTC.

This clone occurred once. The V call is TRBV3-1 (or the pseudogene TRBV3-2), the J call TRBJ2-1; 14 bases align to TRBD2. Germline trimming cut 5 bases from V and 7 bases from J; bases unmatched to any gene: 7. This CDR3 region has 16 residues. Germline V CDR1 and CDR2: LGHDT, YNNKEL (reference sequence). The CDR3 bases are TGTGCCAGCAGCTACTCCGGGACTAGCGGGGGTAATGAGCAGTTCTTC. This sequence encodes CASSYSGTSGGNEQFF.

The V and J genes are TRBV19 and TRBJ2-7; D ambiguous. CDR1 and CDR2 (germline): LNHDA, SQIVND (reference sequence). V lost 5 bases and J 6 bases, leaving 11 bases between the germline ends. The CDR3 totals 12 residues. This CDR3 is CASSRQMGEQYF. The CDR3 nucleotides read TGTGCCAGTAGTCGTCAGATGGGCGAGCAGTACTTC.

CDR3 loop: CASSLGVKSSSYNEQFF. The CDR3 nucleotides read TGTGCCAGCAGCTTGGGGGTAAAGTCGAGCTCCTACAATGAGCAGTTCTTC. V gene TRBV5-4 combines with J gene TRBJ2-1; D not certain. This CDR3 is built from 17 residues. Germline V lookup: CDR1 SGHNT, CDR2 YYREEE (reference sequence). V was trimmed by 0 bases and J by 0 bases, leaving 13 bases between them.

The CDR3 spells CASSYDSGSYEQYF. Written as DNA, the CDR3 is TGTGCCAGCAGTTACGATAGCGGGAGCTACGAGCAGTACTTC. The chain has TRBV6-5 and TRBJ2-7; TRBD2 matches at 9 bases. V shed 2 bases, J shed 3 bases, and the junction held 2 bases outside the gene matches. CDR3 length: 14 amino acids. Germline values: CDR1 MNHEY, CDR2 SVGAGI.

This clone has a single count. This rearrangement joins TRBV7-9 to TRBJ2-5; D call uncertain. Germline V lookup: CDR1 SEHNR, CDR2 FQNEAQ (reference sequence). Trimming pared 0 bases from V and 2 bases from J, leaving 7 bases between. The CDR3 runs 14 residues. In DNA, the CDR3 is TGTGCCAGCAGCTTAGCGACTCCACAAGAGACCCAGTACTTC. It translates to CASSLATPQETQYF.

The DNA for the CDR3 is TGTGCCAGCAGCTCGTCGCAGGGGCCTACTTCACCCCTCCACTTT. Protein product: CASSSSQGPTSPLHF. This sequence joins TRBV7-6 and TRBJ1-6; TRBD1 is a possible D gene (6 bases). V shed 4 bases and J shed 9 bases, with 16 bases lying between them. This CDR3 has 15 amino acids. CDR1 and CDR2 from the germline V gene are SGHVS and FNYEAQ.

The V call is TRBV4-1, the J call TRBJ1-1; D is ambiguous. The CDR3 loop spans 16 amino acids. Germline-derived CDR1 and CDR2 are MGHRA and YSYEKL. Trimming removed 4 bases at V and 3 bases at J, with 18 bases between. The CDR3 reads CASSPQLRGAYTEAFF. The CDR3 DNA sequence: TGCGCCAGCAGCCCCCAATTAAGAGGAGCTTACACTGAAGCTTTCTTT.

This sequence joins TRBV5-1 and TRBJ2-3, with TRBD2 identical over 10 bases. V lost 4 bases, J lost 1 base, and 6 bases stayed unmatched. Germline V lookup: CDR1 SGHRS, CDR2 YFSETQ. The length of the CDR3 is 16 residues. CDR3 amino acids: CASSRTSGVGTDTQYF. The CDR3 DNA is TGCGCCAGCAGCAGAACTAGCGGGGTAGGCACAGATACGCAGTATTTT.

This chain's CDR3 is CASSPTSGRAREQFF. The CDR3 DNA reads TGTGCCAGCAGCCCAACTAGCGGGAGGGCCAGGGAGCAGTTCTTC. The chain employs TRBV11-2 and TRBJ2-1; 13 bases map to TRBD2. Germline CDR1 and CDR2: SGHAT and FQNNGV. The trim removed 5 bases at V and 10 bases at J, leaving 8 bases unmatched. The CDR3 covers 15 residues.

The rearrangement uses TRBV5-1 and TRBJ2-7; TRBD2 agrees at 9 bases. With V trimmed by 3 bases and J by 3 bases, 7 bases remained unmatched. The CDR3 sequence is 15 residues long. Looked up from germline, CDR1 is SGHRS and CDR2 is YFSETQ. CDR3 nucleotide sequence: TGCGCCAGCAGCTCTTATGGCGGGGGGGGCTACGAGCAGTACTTC. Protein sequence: CASSSYGGGGYEQYF.

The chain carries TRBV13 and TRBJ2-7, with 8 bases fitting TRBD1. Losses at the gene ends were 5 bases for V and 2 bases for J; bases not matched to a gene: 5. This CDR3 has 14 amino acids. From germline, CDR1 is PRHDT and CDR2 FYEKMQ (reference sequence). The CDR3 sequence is CASSHGQGAYEQYF. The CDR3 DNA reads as TGTGCCAGCAGCCACGGACAGGGTGCCTACGAGCAGTACTTC. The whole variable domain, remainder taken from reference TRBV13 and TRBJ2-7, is AAGVIQSPRHLIKEKRETATLKCYPIPRHDTVYWYQQGPGQDPQFLISFYEKMQSDKGSIPDRFSAQQFSDYHSELNMSSLELGDSALYFCASSHGQGAYEQYFGPGTRLTVT.

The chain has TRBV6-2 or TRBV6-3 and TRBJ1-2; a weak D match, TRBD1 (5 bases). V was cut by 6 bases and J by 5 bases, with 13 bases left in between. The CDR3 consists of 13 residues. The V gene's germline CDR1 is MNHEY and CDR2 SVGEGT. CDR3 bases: TGTGCCAGCAGCCTCAGGGTAGAATATGGCTACACCTTC. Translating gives CASSLRVEYGYTF.

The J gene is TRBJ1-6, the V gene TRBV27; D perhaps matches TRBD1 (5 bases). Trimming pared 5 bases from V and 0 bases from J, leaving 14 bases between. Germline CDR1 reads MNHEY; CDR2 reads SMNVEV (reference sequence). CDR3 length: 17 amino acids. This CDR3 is CASSNMGRSSYNSPLHF. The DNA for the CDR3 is TGTGCCAGCAGTAATATGGGACGGAGCTCCTATAATTCACCCCTCCACTTT.

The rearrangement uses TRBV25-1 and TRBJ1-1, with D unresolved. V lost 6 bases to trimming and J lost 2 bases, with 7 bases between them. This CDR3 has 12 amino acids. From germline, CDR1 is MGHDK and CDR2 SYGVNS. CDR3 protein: CASSLTNTEAFF. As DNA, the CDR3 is TGTGCCAGCAGCCTGACAAACACTGAAGCTTTCTTT.